A single TCR beta chain is shown here with its context. Antigen specificity is unknown. This sample is drawn from a study of T cells in localized non-small cell lung cancer. Whole-study results and caveats: Adjacent lung was found to contain a median about 62 of the top 100 tumor clones. Tumor showed lower T cell clonality than uninvolved adjacent lung, where it was highest. Patients showing higher blood T cell density tended to see longer overall survival. Without multi-region sequencing, intratumor heterogeneity could not be excluded.

This CDR3 is 15 amino acids long. V was clipped by 5 bases and J by 0 bases, with 11 bases between them. CDR1 is SGHAT, CDR2 FQDESV, per germline (reference sequence). Produced via immunoSEQ multiplex PCR; TCRdb's table is partial and in-frame only. The repertoire consists of about 30,000 clones, with roughly 90% occurring once and the leading ten covering approximately 7.5%. The specimen comprised peripheral blood, sampled before any cancer treatment. The clonotype originates from a male donor at least 60 years old with stage I lung adenocarcinoma. The gene calls are TRBV11-1 and TRBJ2-1, with D possibly called TRBD1 or TRBD2 (5 bases each). CDR3 loop: CASSRDGASYNEQFF. The CDR3 DNA sequence: TGTGCCAGCAGCCGGGACGGAGCCTCCTACAATGAGCAGTTCTTC.